Below, one T cell receptor (beta chain) is given with its context. Its target is not known. Criteria for exclusion of patients were uncontrolled infection, other autoimmune disease, pregnancy or lactation. The source material, RNA transcripts, was used to amplify TCR beta CDR3 regions. Researchers ran a first-round RT-PCR on the TCR CDR3 using the HTBI primer set. MiXCR, applied by TCRdb to the multiplex PCR reads, yields one record per CDR3 protein. Among more than 550,000 distinct CDR3 sequences, approximately 42% were seen once, and the ten largest hold less than 9%. These data originate in a study of T cells in Graves' hyperthyroidism and ophthalmopathy. Study-wide results and caveats: Blood samples included most of the expanded thyroid clonotypes exceeding 0.001. With a median lead of 6.5 months before onset, the model predicted ophthalmopathy.

The CDR3 is 14 amino acids. V was clipped by 10 bases and J by 10 bases; unmatched bases: 11. The germline CDR1 and CDR2 sequences are ENHRY and SYGVKD. This clonotype originated in an adult man with Graves' disease, either hyperthyroidism or ophthalmopathy (not recorded which). Sequencing was carried out using peripheral blood or thyroid tissue (not recorded which). The chain has TRBV10-3 and TRBJ1-6, with TRBD1 identical over 9 bases. The CDR3 protein is CARSRDREVSPLHF. The CDR3 DNA is TGTGCCAGGTCCCGGGACAGGGAGGTGTCACCCCTCCACTTT.